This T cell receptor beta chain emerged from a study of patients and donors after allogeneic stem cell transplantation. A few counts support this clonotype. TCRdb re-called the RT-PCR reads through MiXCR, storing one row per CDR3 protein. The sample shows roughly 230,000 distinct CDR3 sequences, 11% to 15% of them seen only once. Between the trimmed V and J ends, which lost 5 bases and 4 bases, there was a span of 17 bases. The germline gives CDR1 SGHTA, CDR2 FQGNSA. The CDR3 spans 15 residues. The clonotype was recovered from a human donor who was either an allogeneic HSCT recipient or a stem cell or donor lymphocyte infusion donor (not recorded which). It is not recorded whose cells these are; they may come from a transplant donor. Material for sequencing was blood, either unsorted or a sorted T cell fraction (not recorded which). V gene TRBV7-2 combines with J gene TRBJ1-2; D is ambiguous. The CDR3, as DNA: TGTGCCAGCAGCGCATCCTCGACGGATACCTATGGCTACACCTTC. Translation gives CASSASSTDTYGYTF. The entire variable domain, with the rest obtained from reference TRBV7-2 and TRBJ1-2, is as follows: GAGVSQSPSNKVTEKGKDVELRCDPISGHTALYWYRQSLGQGLEFLIYFQGNSAPDKSGLPSDRFSAERTGGSVSTLTIQRTQQEDSAVYLCASSASSTDTYGYTFGSGTRLTVV.